A selection of T cell receptor beta chains follows, all from one sample in a study of molecular identifiers for immune sequencing clone quantification. One entry per CDR3 protein, called by TCRdb with MiXCR from the PCR reads. The sample comprises approximately 680,000 distinct CDR3 sequences, about 25% of which are singletons, and about 0.73% rests with the top ten. The specimen was naive CD8+ T cells from blood, with Jurkat cell RNA spiked in. Receptors originate from a human donor in good health. Some libraries in this study had Jurkat cell RNA spiked in. The CDR3 runs from the conserved cysteine through the conserved F or W. D genes are given only for firm matches. The size entry is marked missing in some rows and otherwise reads once, few, many or a size class.

size,J,D,V,DNA,CDR3
many,TRBJ2-3,TRBD2,TRBV29-1,TGCAGCTTAAGCGGGGGGGATTCAGATACGCAGTATTTT,CSLSGGDSDTQYF
few,TRBJ1-2,NA,TRBV6-2/TRBV6-3,TGTGCCAGCAGTTACTTGGGCCCAGGATATGGCTACACCTTC,CASSYLGPGYGYTF
many,TRBJ2-3,TRBD2,TRBV20-1,TGCAGTGCCAGTCGGACTAGCGGGGGGACAGATACGCAGTATTTT,CSASRTSGGTDTQYF
many,TRBJ1-1,NA,TRBV9,TGTGCCAGCAGCGTCAGACCCGACGGCTTCCGCACTGAAGCTTTCTTT,CASSVRPDGFRTEAFF
many,TRBJ1-3,TRBD1,TRBV29-1,TGCAGCGTACGGGACAGCCAGGCAGGAAACACCATATATTTT,CSVRDSQAGNTIYF
many,TRBJ2-5,NA,TRBV5-6,TGTGCCAGCAGCCCGGACAGCGAAGAGACCCAGTACTTC,CASSPDSEETQYF
NA,TRBJ1-2,NA,TRBV4-3,TGCGCCAGCAGCCAAGGGGTAGCTAACTATGGCTACACCTTC,CASSQGVANYGYTF
once,TRBJ1-4,TRBD1,TRBV2,TGTGCCAGCAGAGCTACAGGGGGACCCTCTAATGAAAAACTGCTTTTT,CASRATGGPSNEKLLF
NA,TRBJ2-5,NA,TRBV27,TGTGCCAGCAAGCCAACAGGGACGGGGCAAGAGACCCAGTACTTC,CASKPTGTGQETQYF
NA,TRBJ2-3,TRBD2,TRBV9,TGTGCCAGCAGCTTACTAGCGACAAGTAGCACAGATACGCAGTATTTT,CASSLLATSSTDTQYF
NA,TRBJ2-1,TRBD2,TRBV6-6,TGTGCCAGCAGCCAGAGTAGCGGGGGGCTTTCCTACAATGAGCAGTTCTTC,CASSQSSGGLSYNEQFF
NA,TRBJ2-7,NA,TRBV20-1,TGCAGTGCTAGAGAGAAGAGGCAACCGTCCTACGAGCAGTACTTC,CSAREKRQPSYEQYF
NA,TRBJ1-4,NA,TRBV4-2,TGTGCCAGCAGCCAAGAGAGGCAGGCAACTAATGAAAAACTGTTTTTT,CASSQERQATNEKLFF